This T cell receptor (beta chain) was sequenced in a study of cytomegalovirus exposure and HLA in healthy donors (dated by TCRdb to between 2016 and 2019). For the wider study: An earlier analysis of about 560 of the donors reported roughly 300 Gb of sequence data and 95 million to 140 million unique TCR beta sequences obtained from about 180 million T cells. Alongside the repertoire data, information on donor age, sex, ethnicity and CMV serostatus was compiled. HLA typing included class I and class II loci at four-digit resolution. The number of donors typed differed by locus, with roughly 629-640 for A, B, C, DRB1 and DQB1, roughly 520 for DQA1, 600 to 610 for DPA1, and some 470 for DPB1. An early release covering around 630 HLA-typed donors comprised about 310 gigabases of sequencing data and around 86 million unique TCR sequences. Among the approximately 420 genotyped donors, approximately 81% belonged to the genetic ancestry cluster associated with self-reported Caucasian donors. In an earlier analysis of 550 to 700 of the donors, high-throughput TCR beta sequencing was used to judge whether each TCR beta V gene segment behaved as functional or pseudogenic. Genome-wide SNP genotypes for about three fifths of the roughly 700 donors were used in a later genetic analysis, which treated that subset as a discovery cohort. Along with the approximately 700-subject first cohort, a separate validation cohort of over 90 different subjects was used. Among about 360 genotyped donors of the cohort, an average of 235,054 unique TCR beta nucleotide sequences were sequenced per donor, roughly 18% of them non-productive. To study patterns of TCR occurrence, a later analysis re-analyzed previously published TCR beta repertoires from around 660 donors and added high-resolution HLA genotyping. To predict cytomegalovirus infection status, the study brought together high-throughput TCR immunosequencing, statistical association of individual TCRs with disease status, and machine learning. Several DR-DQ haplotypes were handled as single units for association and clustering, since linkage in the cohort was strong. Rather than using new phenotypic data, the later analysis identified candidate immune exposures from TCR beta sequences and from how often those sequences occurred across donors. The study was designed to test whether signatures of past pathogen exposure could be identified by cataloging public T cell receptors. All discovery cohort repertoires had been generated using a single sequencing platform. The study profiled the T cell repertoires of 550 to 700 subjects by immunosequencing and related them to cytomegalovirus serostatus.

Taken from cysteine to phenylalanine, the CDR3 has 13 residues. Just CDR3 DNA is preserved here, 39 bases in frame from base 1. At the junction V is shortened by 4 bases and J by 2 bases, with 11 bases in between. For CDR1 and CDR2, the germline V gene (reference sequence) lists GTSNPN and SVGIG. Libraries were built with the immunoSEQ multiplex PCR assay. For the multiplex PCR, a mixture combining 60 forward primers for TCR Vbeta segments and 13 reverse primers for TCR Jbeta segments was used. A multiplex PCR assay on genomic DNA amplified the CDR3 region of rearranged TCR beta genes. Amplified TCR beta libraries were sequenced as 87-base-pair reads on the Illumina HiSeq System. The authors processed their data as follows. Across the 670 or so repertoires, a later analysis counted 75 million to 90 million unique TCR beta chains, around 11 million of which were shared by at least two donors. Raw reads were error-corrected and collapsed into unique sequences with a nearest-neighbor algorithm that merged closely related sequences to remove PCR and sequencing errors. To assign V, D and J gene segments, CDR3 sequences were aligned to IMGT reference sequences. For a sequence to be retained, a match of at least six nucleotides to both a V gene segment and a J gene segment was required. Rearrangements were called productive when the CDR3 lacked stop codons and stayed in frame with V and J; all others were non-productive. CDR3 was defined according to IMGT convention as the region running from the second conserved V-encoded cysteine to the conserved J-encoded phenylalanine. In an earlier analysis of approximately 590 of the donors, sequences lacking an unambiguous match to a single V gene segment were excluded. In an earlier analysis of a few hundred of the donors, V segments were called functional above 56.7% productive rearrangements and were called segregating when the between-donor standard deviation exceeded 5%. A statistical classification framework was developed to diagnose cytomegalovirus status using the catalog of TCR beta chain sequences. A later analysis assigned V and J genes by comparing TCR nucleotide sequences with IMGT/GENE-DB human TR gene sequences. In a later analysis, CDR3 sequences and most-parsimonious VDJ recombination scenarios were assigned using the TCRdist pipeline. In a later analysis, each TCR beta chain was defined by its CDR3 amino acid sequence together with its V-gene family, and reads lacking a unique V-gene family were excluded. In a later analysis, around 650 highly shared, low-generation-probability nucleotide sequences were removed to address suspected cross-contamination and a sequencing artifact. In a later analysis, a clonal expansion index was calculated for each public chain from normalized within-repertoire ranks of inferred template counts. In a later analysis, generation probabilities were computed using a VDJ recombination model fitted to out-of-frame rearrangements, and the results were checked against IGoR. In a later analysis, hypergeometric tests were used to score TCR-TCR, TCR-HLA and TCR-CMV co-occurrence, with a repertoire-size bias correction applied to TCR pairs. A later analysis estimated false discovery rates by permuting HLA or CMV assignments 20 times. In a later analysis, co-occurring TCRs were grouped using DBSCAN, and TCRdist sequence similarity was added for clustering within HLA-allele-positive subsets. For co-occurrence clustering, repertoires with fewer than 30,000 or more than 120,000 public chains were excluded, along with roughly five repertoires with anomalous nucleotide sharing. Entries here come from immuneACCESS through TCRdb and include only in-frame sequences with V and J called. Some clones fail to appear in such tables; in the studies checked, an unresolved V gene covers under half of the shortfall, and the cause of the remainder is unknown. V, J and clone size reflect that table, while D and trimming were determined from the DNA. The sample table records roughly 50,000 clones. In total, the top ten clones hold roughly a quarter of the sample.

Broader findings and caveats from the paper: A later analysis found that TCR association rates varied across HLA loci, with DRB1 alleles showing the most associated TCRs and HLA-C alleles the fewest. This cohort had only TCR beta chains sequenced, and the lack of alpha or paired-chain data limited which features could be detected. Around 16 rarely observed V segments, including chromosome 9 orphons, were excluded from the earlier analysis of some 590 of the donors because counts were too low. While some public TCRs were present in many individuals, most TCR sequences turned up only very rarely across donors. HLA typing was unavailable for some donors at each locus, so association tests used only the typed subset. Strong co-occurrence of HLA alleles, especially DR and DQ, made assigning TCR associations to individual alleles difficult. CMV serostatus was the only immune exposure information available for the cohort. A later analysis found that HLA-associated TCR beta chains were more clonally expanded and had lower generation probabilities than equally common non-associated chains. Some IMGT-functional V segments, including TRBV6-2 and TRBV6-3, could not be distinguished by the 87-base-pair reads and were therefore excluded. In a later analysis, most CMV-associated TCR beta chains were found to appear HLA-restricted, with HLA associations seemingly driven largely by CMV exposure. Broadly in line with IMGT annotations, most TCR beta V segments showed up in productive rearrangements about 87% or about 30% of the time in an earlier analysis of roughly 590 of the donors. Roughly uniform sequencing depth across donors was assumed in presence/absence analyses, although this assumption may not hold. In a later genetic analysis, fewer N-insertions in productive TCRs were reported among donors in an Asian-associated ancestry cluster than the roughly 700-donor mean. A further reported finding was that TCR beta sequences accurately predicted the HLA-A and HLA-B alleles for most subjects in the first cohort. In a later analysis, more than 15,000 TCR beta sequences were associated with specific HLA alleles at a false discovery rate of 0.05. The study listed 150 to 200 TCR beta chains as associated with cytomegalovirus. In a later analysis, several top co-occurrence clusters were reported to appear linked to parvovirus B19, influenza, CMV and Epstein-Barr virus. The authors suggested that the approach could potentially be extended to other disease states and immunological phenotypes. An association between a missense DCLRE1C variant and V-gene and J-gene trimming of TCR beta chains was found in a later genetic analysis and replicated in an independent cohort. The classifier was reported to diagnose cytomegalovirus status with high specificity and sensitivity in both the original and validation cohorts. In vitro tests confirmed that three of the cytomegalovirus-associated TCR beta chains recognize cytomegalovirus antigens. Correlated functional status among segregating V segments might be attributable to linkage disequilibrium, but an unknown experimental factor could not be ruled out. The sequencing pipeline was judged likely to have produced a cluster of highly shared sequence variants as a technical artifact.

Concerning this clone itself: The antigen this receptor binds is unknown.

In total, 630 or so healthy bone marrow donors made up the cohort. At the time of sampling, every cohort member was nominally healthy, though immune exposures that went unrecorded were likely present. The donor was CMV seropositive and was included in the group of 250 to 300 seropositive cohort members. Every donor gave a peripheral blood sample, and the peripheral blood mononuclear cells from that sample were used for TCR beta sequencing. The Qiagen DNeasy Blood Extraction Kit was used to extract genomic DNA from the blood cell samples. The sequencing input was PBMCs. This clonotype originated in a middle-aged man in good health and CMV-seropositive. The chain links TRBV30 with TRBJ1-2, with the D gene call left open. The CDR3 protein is CAWNFGGNYGYTF. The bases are TGTGCCTGGAACTTTGGAGGGAACTATGGCTACACCTTC.